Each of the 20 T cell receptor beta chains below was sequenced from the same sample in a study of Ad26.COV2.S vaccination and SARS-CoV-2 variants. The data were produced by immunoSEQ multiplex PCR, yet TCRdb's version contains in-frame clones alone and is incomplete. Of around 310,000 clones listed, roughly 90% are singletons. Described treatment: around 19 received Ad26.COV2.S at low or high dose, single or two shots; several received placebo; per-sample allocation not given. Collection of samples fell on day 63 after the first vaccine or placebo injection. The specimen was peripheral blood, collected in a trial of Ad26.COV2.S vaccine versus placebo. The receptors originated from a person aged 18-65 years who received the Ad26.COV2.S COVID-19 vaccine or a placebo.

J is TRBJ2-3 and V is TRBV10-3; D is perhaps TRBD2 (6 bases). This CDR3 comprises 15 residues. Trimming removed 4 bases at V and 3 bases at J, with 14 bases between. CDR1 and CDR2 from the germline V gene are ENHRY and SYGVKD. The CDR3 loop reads CAISAEGLGTDTQYF. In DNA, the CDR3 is TGTGCCATCAGTGCGGAGGGGCTAGGAACAGATACGCAGTATTTT.

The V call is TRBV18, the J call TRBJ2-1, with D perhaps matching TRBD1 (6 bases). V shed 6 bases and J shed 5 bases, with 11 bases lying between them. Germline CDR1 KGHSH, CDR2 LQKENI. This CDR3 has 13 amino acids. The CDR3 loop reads CASSDRRNNEQFF. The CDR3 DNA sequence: TGTGCCAGCTCCGACAGGAGAAACAATGAGCAGTTCTTC.

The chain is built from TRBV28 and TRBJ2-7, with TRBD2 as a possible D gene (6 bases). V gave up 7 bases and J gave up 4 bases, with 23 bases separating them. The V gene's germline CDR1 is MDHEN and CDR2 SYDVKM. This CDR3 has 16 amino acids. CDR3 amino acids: CASIPAAWGVPYEQYF. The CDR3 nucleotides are TGTGCCAGCATCCCCGCAGCCTGGGGGGTTCCGTACGAGCAGTACTTC.

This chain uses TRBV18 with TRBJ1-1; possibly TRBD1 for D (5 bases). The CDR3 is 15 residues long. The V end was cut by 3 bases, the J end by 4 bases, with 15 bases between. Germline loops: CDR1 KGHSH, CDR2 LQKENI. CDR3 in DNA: TGTGCCAGCTCACCCGTGGCAGGGAAGGGCACTGAAGCTTTCTTT. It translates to CASSPVAGKGTEAFF.

CDR3 sequence reads: CASSPGGLSYEQYV. The CDR3 DNA is TGTGCCAGCTCACCAGGCGGACTTTCGTACGAGCAGTACGTC. The J gene is TRBJ2-7, the V gene TRBV18, with D perhaps TRBD2 (5 bases). The length of the CDR3 is 14 residues. Trimming removed 2 bases at V and 4 bases at J, with 12 bases between. Per germline, CDR1 KGHSH and CDR2 LQKENI.

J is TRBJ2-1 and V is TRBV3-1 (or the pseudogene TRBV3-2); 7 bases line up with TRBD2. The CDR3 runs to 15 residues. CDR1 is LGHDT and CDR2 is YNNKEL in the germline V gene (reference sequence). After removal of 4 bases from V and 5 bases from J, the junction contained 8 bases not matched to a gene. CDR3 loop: CASSPRPSGDNEQFF. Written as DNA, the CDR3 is TGTGCCAGCAGCCCACGGCCTAGCGGAGACAATGAGCAGTTCTTC.

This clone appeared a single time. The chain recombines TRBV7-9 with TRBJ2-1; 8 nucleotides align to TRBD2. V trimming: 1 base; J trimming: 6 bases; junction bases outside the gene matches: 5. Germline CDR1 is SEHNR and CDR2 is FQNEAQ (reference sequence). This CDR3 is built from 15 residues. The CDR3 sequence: CASSLEGTRGNEQFF. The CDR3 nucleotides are TGTGCCAGCAGCTTAGAAGGGACTAGGGGCAATGAGCAGTTCTTC.

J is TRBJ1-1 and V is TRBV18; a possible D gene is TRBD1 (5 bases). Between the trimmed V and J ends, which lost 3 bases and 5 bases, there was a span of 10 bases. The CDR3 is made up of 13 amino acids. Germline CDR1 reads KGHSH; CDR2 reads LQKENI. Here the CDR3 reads CASSPGAQTEAFF. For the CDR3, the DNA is TGTGCCAGCTCACCCGGGGCGCAGACTGAAGCTTTCTTT.

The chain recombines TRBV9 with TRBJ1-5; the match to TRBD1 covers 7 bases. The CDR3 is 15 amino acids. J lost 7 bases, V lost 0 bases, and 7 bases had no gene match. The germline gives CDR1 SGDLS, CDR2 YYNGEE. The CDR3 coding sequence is TGTGCCAGCAGCGTAGGGGTAGGGGGCCAACAGCCCCAGCATTTT. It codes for CASSVGVGGQQPQHF.

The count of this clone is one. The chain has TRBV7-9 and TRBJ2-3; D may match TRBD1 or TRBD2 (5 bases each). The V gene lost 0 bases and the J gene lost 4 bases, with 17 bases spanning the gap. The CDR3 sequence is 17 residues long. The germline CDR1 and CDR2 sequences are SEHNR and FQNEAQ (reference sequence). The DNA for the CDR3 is TGTGCCAGCAGCTTAGCCCTGGTAGGGGAGCAGCCAGATACGCAGTATTTT. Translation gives CASSLALVGEQPDTQYF.

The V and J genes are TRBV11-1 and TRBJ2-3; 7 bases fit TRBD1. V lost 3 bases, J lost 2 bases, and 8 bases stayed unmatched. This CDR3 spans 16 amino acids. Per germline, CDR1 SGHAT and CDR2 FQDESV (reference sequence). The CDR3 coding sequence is TGTGCCAGCAGCTTGGAACAGGGGTCTTACACAGATACGCAGTATTTT. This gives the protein CASSLEQGSYTDTQYF.

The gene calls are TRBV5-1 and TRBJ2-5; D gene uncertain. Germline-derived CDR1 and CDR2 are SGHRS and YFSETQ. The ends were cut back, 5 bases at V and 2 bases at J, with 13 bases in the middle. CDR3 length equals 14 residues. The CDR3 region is CASRVSSTQETQYF. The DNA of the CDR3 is TGCGCCAGCAGGGTTTCCAGCACTCAAGAGACCCAGTACTTC.

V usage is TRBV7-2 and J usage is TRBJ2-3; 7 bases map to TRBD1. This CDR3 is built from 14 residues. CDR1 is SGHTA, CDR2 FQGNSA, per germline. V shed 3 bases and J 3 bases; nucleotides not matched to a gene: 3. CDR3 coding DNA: TGTGCCAGCAGCTTTGAGGGGGCGACAGATACGCAGTATTTT. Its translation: CASSFEGATDTQYF. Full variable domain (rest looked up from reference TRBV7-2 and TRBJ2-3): GAGVSQSPSNKVTEKGKDVELRCDPISGHTALYWYRQSLGQGLEFLIYFQGNSAPDKSGLPSDRFSAERTGGSVSTLTIQRTQQEDSAVYLCASSFEGATDTQYFGPGTRLTVL.

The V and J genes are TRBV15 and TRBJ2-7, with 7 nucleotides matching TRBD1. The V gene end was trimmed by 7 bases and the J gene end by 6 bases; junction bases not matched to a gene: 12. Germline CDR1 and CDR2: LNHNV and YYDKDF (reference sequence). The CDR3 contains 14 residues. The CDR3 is CATKFDRVEGEQYF. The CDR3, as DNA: TGTGCCACCAAGTTCGACAGGGTGGAAGGCGAGCAGTACTTC.

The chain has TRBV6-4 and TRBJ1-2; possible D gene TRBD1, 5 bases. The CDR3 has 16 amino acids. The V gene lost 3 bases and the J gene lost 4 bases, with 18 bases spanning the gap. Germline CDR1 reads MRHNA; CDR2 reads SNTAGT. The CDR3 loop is CASSESARATLYGYTF. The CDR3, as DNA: TGTGCCAGCAGTGAATCGGCCAGGGCGACTCTCTATGGCTACACCTTC.

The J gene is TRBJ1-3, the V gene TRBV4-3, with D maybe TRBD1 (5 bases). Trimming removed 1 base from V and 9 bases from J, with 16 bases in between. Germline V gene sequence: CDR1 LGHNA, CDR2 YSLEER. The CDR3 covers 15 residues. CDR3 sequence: CASSQVSGSASTIYF. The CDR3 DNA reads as TGCGCCAGCAGCCAAGTATCAGGGTCCGCTTCCACCATATATTTT.

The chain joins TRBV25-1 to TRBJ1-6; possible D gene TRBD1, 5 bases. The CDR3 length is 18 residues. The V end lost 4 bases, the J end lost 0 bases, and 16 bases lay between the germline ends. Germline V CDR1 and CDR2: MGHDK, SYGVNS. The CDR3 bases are TGTGCCAGCAGTGCTCGCCCGACAGCAAGCTCCTATAATTCACCCCTCCACTTT. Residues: CASSARPTASSYNSPLHF.

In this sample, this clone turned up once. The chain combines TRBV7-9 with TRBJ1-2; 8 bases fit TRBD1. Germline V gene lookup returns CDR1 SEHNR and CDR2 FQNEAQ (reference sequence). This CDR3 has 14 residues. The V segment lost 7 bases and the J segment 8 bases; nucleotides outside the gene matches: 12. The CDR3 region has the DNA TGTGCCAGCACCGTCCGGGACAGGTCTGGGGGCTACACCTTC. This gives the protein CASTVRDRSGGYTF.

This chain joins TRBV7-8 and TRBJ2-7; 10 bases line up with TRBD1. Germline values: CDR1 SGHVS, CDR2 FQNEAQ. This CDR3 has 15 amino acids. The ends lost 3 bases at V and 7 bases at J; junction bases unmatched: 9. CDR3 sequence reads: CASSFQTRDRGEQYF. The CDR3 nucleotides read TGTGCCAGCAGCTTCCAAACCCGGGACAGGGGAGAGCAGTACTTC.

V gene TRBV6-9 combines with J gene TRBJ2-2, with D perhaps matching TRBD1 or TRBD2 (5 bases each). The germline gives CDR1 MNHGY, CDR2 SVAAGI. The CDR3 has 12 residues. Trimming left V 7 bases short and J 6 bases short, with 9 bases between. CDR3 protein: CASTRGAGELFF. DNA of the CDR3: TGTGCCAGCACTCGAGGGGCCGGGGAGCTGTTTTTT.